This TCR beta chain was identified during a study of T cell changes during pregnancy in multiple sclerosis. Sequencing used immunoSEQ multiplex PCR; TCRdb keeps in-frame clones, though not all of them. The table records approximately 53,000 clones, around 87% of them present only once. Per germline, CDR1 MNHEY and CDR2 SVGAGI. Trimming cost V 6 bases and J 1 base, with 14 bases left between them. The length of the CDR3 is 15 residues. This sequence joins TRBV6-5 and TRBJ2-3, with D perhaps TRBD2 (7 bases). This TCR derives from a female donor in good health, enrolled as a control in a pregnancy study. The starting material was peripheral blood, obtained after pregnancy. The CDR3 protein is CASSGGGGGTDTQYF. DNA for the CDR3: TGTGCCAGCAGCGGAGGAGGGGGGGGCACAGATACGCAGTATTTT.